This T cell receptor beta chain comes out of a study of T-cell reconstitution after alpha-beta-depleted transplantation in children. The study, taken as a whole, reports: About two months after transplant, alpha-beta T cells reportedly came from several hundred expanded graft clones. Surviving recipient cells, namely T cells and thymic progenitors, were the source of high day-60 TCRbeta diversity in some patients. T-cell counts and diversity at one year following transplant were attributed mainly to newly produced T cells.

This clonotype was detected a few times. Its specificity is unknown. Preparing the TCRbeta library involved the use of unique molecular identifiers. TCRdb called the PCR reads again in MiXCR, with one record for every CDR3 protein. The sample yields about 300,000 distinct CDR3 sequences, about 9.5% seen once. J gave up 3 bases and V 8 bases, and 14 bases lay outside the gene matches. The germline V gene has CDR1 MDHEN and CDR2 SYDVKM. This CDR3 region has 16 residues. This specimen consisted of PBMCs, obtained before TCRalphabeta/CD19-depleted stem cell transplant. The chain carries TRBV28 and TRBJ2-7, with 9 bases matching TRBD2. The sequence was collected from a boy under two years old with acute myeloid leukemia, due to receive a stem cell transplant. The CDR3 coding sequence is TGTGCCAGCCTGACGACGGGTGCGGGAGGGGGCTACGAGCAGTACTTC. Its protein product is CASLTTGAGGGYEQYF.